A single sample is the source of the 14 T cell receptor beta chains below, sequenced in a study of cytomegalovirus exposure and HLA in healthy donors. 60 Vbeta and 13 Jbeta primers were used in PCR. Clones were sequenced by immunoSEQ multiplex PCR, and TCRdb holds only the in-frame ones, with some missing. The table records some 120,000 clones, roughly 70% of them present only once. Input material: PBMCs. The source is a man in his thirties or forties in good health and CMV-seronegative.

The chain is built from TRBV19 and TRBJ1-5, with D maybe TRBD1 (5 bases). Trimming removed 5 bases at V and 0 bases at J, with 11 bases between. Germline V gives CDR1 LNHDA, CDR2 SQIVND (reference sequence). This CDR3 comprises 15 residues. The CDR3 loop is CASSLRQYSNQPQHF. Written as DNA, the CDR3 is TGTGCCAGTAGTCTACGACAGTATAGCAATCAGCCCCAGCATTTT.

V and J are TRBV6-5 and TRBJ1-5; D unresolved. Germline CDR1 and CDR2: MNHEY and SVGAGI. V gave up 0 bases and J gave up 1 base, with 7 bases separating them. This CDR3 has 15 residues. The CDR3 reads CASSYSSGSNQPQHF. For the CDR3, the DNA is TGTGCCAGCAGTTACTCGTCGGGGAGCAATCAGCCCCAGCATTTT.

This clone was counted only a few times. This chain connects TRBV14 to TRBJ1-2; the match to TRBD1 covers 8 bases. CDR1 SGHDN and CDR2 FVKESK come from the germline V gene. Losses at the gene ends were 5 bases for V and 7 bases for J; bases not matched to a gene: 12. This CDR3 is built from 15 residues. The CDR3 DNA is TGTGCCAGCAGCGGGCAGGGTACAGGGGGTTTTGGCTACACCTTC. This codes for CASSGQGTGGFGYTF.

The CDR3 coding sequence is TGCAGCGTTTTTCAGGGCGAGCAGTACGTC. This gives the protein CSVFQGEQYV. This chain joins TRBV29-1 and TRBJ2-7; a weak D match, TRBD1 (5 bases). V was clipped by 5 bases and J by 6 bases, with 8 bases between them. Germline V gives CDR1 SQVTM, CDR2 ANQGSEA. This CDR3 has 10 residues.

This clone was seen just once. Without the conserved terminal phenylalanine or tryptophan, this CDR3 likely stems from a read error. V usage is TRBV30 and J usage is TRBJ2-3; TRBD2 is a possible D gene (5 bases). Germline V gives CDR1 GTSNPN, CDR2 SVGIG (reference sequence). The CDR3 sequence is 16 residues long. The ends were cut back, 0 bases at V and 5 bases at J, with 18 bases in the middle. CDR3 loop: CAWSVLELRREDTQYV. CDR3 DNA: TGTGCCTGGAGTGTACTAGAACTCCGTAGGGAAGATACGCAGTATGTT.

The V call is TRBV29-1, the J call TRBJ1-1; 10 bases align to TRBD1. J was trimmed by 6 bases and V by 7 bases; bases with no gene match: 8. This CDR3 is 13 amino acids long. Germline loops: CDR1 SQVTM, CDR2 ANQGSEA. The CDR3 DNA sequence: TGCAGCGGCAGACAGGGGGCTGGGGCTGAAGCTTTCTTT. Residues: CSGRQGAGAEAFF. Filled out from reference TRBV29-1 and TRBJ1-1, the complete variable domain reads SAVISQKPSRDICQRGTSLTIQCQVDSQVTMMFWYRQQPGQSLTLIATANQGSEATYESGFVIDKFPISRPNLTFSTLTVSNMSPEDSSIYLCSGRQGAGAEAFFGQGTRLTVV.

The chain employs TRBV13 and TRBJ1-5; the match to TRBD1 covers 7 bases. This CDR3 contains 16 residues. Germline loops: CDR1 PRHDT, CDR2 FYEKMQ (reference sequence). Germline trimming cut 0 bases from V and 5 bases from J; bases unmatched to any gene: 7. The chain's CDR3 is CASSLGGLTGDQPQHF. CDR3 DNA sequence: TGTGCCAGCAGCTTAGGGGGATTAACAGGGGATCAGCCCCAGCATTTT.

In nucleotides, the CDR3 is TGTGCCTGGGCCGGGACACCGGGCGAGCAGTACTTC. Its translation is CAWAGTPGEQYF. The chain carries TRBV30 and TRBJ2-7; D might be TRBD1 (6 bases). CDR3 size: 12 residues. V was clipped by 5 bases and J by 6 bases, with 14 bases between them. The germline V gene has CDR1 GTSNPN and CDR2 SVGIG (reference sequence). Using reference TRBV30 and TRBJ2-7 for the parts outside the CDR3, the full variable domain is SQTIHQWPATLVQPVGSPLSLECTVEGTSNPNLYWYRQAAGRGLQLLFYSVGIGQISSEVPQNLSASRPQDRQFILSSKKLLLSDSGFYLCAWAGTPGEQYFGPGTRLTVT.

The rearrangement links TRBV4-3 to TRBJ2-5; D remains unclear. V was cut by 1 base and J by 5 bases, with 8 bases left in between. The germline V gene has CDR1 LGHNA and CDR2 YSLEER. This CDR3 contains 13 residues. The CDR3: CASSQGLRETQYF. CDR3 bases: TGCGCCAGCAGCCAAGGTCTGAGGGAGACCCAGTACTTC.

About this clone itself: The conserved final phenylalanine or tryptophan is absent from the CDR3, which likely points to a read error. This chain connects TRBV30 to TRBJ2-3; 8 nucleotides line up with TRBD2. Germline V gives CDR1 GTSNPN, CDR2 SVGIG (reference sequence). Germline trimming cut 1 base from V and 6 bases from J; bases unmatched to any gene: 6. This CDR3 has 14 residues. The CDR3 DNA reads as TGTGCCTGGAGTGAGCGGGGGCCAACGGATACGCAGTATGTT. Its protein is CAWSERGPTDTQYV.

The chain links TRBV6-1 to TRBJ2-7, with a tentative D call TRBD2 (6 bases). Trimming cost V 5 bases and J 5 bases, with 16 bases left between them. The CDR3 totals 14 residues. CDR1 is MNHNS, CDR2 SASEGT, per germline. The CDR3: CASSPGTHFHEQYF. CDR3 bases: TGTGCCAGCAGTCCCGGGACTCATTTCCACGAGCAGTACTTC.

V and J are TRBV28 and TRBJ1-2; 9 nucleotides match TRBD1. This CDR3 spans 18 amino acids. Looked up from germline, CDR1 is MDHEN and CDR2 is SYDVKM. Trimming took 2 bases from V and 7 from J; bases not matched to a gene: 17. CDR3 in amino acids: CASSLIGGQGIQGGGYTF. DNA for the CDR3: TGTGCCAGCAGTTTAATAGGAGGACAGGGGATTCAGGGGGGTGGCTACACCTTC.

This rearrangement joins TRBV6-1 to TRBJ2-3; 9 positions agree with TRBD2. Germline V lookup: CDR1 MNHNS, CDR2 SASEGT. V was clipped by 6 bases and J by 3 bases; unmatched bases: 4. The CDR3 totals 14 residues. This CDR3 is CASRLAGRTDTQYF. The CDR3 bases are TGTGCCAGCAGGCTAGCGGGGAGGACAGATACGCAGTATTTT.

V usage is TRBV7-9 and J usage is TRBJ1-1; perhaps TRBD1 as D (5 bases). There are 17 residues in the CDR3. V lost 4 bases and J 4 bases, leaving 22 bases between the germline ends. Per the germline V gene, CDR1 is SEHNR and CDR2 is FQNEAQ (reference sequence). In DNA form, the CDR3 reads TGTGCCAGCAGCTACCTAAAAGACAGCCTATTAAGCACTGAAGCTTTCTTT. Protein product: CASSYLKDSLLSTEAFF.